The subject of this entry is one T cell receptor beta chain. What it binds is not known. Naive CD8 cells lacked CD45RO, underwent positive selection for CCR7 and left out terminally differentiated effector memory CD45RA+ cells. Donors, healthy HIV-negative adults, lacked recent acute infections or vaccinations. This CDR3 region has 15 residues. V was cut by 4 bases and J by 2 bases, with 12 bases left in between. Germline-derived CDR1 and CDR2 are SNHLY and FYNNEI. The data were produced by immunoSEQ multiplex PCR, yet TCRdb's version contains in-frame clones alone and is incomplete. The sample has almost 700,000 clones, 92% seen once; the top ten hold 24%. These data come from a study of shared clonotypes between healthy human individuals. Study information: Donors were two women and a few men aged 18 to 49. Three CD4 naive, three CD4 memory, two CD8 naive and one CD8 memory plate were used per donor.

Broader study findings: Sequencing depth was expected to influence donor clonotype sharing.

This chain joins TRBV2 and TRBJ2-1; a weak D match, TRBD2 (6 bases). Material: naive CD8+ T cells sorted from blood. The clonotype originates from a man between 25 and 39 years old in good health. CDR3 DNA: TGTGCCAGCAGTGCTAACGGGAGAGCCTACAATGAGCAGTTCTTC. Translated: CASSANGRAYNEQFF.